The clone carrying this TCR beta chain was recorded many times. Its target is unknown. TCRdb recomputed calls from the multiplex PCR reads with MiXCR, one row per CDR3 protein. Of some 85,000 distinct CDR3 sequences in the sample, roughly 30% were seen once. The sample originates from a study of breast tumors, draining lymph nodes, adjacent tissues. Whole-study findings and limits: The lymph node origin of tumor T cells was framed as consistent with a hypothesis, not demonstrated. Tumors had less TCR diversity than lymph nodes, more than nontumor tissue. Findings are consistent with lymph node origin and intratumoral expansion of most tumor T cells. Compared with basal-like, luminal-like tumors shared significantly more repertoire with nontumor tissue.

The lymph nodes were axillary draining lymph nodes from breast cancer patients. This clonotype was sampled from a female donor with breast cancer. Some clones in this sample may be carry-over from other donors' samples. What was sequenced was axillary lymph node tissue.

In DNA, the CDR3 is TGTGCCAGTGGGCGAGGGTCGTTCCAGCGCACAGATACGCAGTATTTT. Translating gives CASGRGSFQRTDTQYF. This sequence joins TRBV9 and TRBJ2-3, with D possibly matching TRBD2 (5 bases). Germline lookup yields CDR1 SGDLS and CDR2 YYNGEE. V shed 8 bases and J shed 1 base, with 20 bases lying between them. CDR3 length: 16 amino acids.